This TCR beta chain was captured in a study of CD8+ T cells in alopecia areata. Study-level background: Treatment of the treated patients consisted of oral tofacitinib, 5 to 10 mg twice daily. General study findings and limits: Although TCR sharing was seen in mice, sharing across patients was less clear, possibly for HLA-related reasons.

The V end lost 7 bases, the J end lost 12 bases, and 22 bases lay between the germline ends. This CDR3 comprises 14 residues. Germline V gene lookup returns CDR1 SNHLY and CDR2 FYNNEI. Worth noting for this clone: The antigen is unknown.

Treatment specified: oral pan-JAK inhibitor, 5-10 mg twice daily. Patients with alopecia areata provided lesional scalp punch biopsies as well as peripheral blood. RNA extraction was followed by reverse transcription into cDNA, which acted as the sequencing template. The method was immunoSEQ multiplex PCR; TCRdb's version includes in-frame clones alone and lacks a portion of them. The sample consists of about 110,000 clones, around 50% of them appearing once. Sequencing used CD8+ T cells sorted from blood, obtained at week 24, from a patient treated with tofacitinib. This TCR derives from a human donor with alopecia areata. This sequence joins TRBV2 and TRBJ2-1, with D tentatively TRBD2 (6 bases). The CDR3 coding sequence is TGTGCCAGCATCCACCCCGGGACTCCTGGGGGGCAGTTCTTC. Translating it yields CASIHPGTPGGQFF.